The 30 T cell receptor beta chains below all came from one sample that was sequenced in a study of T-cell memory formation after mild COVID-19. One entry per CDR3 protein results from TCRdb running MiXCR on the 5' RACE reads. Among around 130,000 distinct CDR3 sequences listed, more than 15% were seen once. The sequencing input was PBMCs or a T cell subset sorted from them (not recorded which). The source is a young man who had mild COVID-19 (a few samples of this study predate the infection). Cell type and time point are not known.

This clonotype was recorded a few times. Here the CDR3 reads CASSRQVGETQYF. The DNA for the CDR3 is TGCGCCAGCAGCCGACAGGTTGGGGAGACCCAGTACTTC. The chain is built from TRBV4-3 and TRBJ2-5; TRBD1 is a possible D gene (6 bases). In germline, CDR1 is LGHNA, CDR2 YSLEER. The length of the CDR3 is 13 residues. The germline V and J ends were trimmed by 4 bases and 5 bases, with 11 bases remaining between them.

This clonotype was counted between two and nine times. This chain links TRBV6-1 with TRBJ2-1; either TRBD1 or TRBD2 may fit D (5 bases each). V was trimmed by 2 bases and J by 6 bases, leaving 11 bases between them. Germline CDR1 MNHNS, CDR2 SASEGT. This CDR3 comprises 14 residues. The CDR3, as DNA: TGTGCCAGCAGTGAAATCGGGGCCCGCAATGAGCAGTTCTTC. This sequence encodes CASSEIGARNEQFF.

This clonotype turned up a few times. The rearrangement links TRBV20-1 to TRBJ1-2, with 7 bases fitting TRBD1. The CDR3 sequence is 15 residues long. CDR1 is DFQATT, CDR2 SNEGSKA, per germline (reference sequence). J lost 2 bases, V lost 0 bases, and 6 bases had no gene match. CDR3 in DNA: TGCAGTGCTAGAGATGTAGGGGGCGGCAACTATGGCTACACCTTC. This encodes CSARDVGGGNYGYTF.

This clonotype was detected many times. The chain links TRBV11-1 to TRBJ2-2; D ambiguous. CDR1 and CDR2 (germline): SGHAT, FQDESV (reference sequence). This CDR3 has 14 residues. Trimming left V 4 bases short and J 2 bases short, with 8 bases between. Here the CDR3 DNA reads TGTGCCAGCAGCTCAGACACCAACACCGGGGAGCTGTTTTTT. Protein product: CASSSDTNTGELFF. Supplemented by reference TRBV11-1 and TRBJ2-2, the full variable domain reads EAEVAQSPRYKITEKSQAVAFWCDPISGHATLYWYRQILGQGPELLVQFQDESVVDDSQLPKDRFSAERLKGVDSTLKIQPAELGDSAMYLCASSSDTNTGELFFGEGSRLTVL.

In this sample, this clonotype turned up a few times. The chain recombines TRBV10-1 with TRBJ1-1; the D is unclear. With 3 bases removed from V and 6 bases from J, the gap between germline ends came to 14 bases. CDR3 size: 14 residues. The germline V gene encodes CDR1 WNHNN and CDR2 SYGVQD (reference sequence). CDR3 sequence reads: CASSESPGWSEAFF. The CDR3 coding sequence is TGCGCCAGCAGTGAAAGTCCCGGTTGGTCTGAAGCTTTCTTT.

The V gene is TRBV11-1, the J gene TRBJ2-5; possibly TRBD1 for D (5 bases). In germline, CDR1 is SGHAT, CDR2 FQDESV (reference sequence). The V end was cut by 5 bases, the J end by 4 bases, with 23 bases between. The CDR3 has 17 residues. The CDR3 sequence is CASSPRGKDSAGETQYF. The CDR3, as DNA: TGTGCCAGCAGCCCCCGCGGAAAAGACAGCGCCGGAGAGACCCAGTACTTC.

The chain has TRBV2 and TRBJ1-1; D may be TRBD1 (5 bases). This CDR3 has 14 amino acids. Trimming stripped 5 bases from V and 2 bases from J, with 12 bases between. Germline V CDR1 and CDR2: SNHLY, FYNNEI. CDR3 region: CASSKPGQNTEAFF. The DNA of the CDR3 is TGTGCCAGCAGTAAACCAGGGCAAAACACTGAAGCTTTCTTT. The whole variable domain, filled in from reference TRBV2 and TRBJ1-1, reads EPEVTQTPSHQVTQMGQEVILRCVPISNHLYFYWYRQILGQKVEFLVSFYNNEISEKSEIFDDQFSVERPDGSNFTLKIRSTKLEDSAMYFCASSKPGQNTEAFFGQGTRLTVV.

The chain joins TRBV27 to TRBJ2-5; D is uncertain. CDR1 is MNHEY, CDR2 SMNVEV, per germline (reference sequence). The CDR3 totals 13 residues. The V and J ends lost 4 bases and 5 bases respectively, with 11 bases between them. Here the CDR3 DNA reads TGTGCCAGCAGTTGGAACCGCCGGGAGACCCAGTACTTC. Protein product: CASSWNRRETQYF.

This clonotype showed up many times. The rearrangement uses TRBV5-1 and TRBJ2-1; D remains unclear. Germline loops: CDR1 SGHRS, CDR2 YFSETQ. CDR3 length equals 17 residues. V gave up 4 bases and J gave up 4 bases, with 21 bases separating them. CDR3 region: CASSRSTPRWGYNEQFF. CDR3 coding DNA: TGCGCCAGCAGCCGATCGACCCCAAGGTGGGGATACAATGAGCAGTTCTTC. Full variable domain (outside the CDR3, taken from reference TRBV5-1 and TRBJ2-1): KAGVTQTPRYLIKTRGQQVTLSCSPISGHRSVSWYQQTPGQGLQFLFEYFSETQRNKGNFPGRFSGRQFSNSRSEMNVSTLELGDSALYLCASSRSTPRWGYNEQFFGPGTRLTVL.

This clonotype appeared many times. The genes are TRBV29-1 and TRBJ2-3, with TRBD2 matching over 7 bases. The junction had 6 bases not matched to a gene; V was cut back by 3 bases and J by 6 bases. The CDR3 sequence is 13 residues long. The germline V gene encodes CDR1 SQVTM and CDR2 ANQGSEA. DNA of the CDR3: TGCAGCGTTGAGACTAGCTCGGCGGATACGCAGTATTTT. It specifies CSVETSSADTQYF.

This clonotype was counted between two and nine times. The rearrangement joins TRBV4-3 to TRBJ2-1; D remains unclear. This CDR3 is 12 amino acids long. The ends were cut back, 0 bases at V and 9 bases at J, with 6 bases in the middle. Per germline, CDR1 LGHNA and CDR2 YSLEER. CDR3 DNA sequence: TGCGCCAGCAGCCAAGATTGGTCTGAGCAGTTCTTC. Amino acids: CASSQDWSEQFF.

The V call is TRBV20-1, the J call TRBJ1-5; D is possibly TRBD1 (6 bases). CDR3 length equals 13 residues. Germline CDR1 is DFQATT and CDR2 is SNEGSKA (reference sequence). V was clipped by 5 bases and J by 7 bases, with 15 bases between them. This CDR3 is CSASQGPGQPQHF. The CDR3 coding sequence is TGCAGTGCTTCACAGGGTCCGGGCCAGCCCCAGCATTTT.

This clonotype was detected only a few times. V usage is TRBV12-3 or TRBV12-4 and J usage is TRBJ2-6; D gene unclear. The germline V and J ends were trimmed by 7 bases and 0 bases, with 10 bases remaining between them. The CDR3 spans 15 residues. This CDR3 is CASTLTLSGANVLTF. As DNA, the CDR3 is TGTGCCAGCACCTTAACCCTCTCTGGGGCCAACGTCCTGACTTTC.

The chain is built from TRBV11-2 and TRBJ1-2; TRBD1 might be the D (6 bases). This CDR3 is built from 14 residues. CDR1 SGHAT and CDR2 FQNNGV come from the germline V gene. Trimming took off 5 bases at V and 8 bases at J, with 18 bases between the two ends. The CDR3 spells CASSPVRGVGGYTF. DNA for the CDR3: TGTGCCAGCAGCCCCGTTAGGGGGGTGGGGGGCTACACCTTC.

The chain combines TRBV3-1 with TRBJ2-4; TRBD2 is a possible D gene (5 bases). Germline CDR1 and CDR2: LGHDT and YNNKEL (reference sequence). This CDR3 is built from 14 residues. Deletions cut 2 bases from V and 8 bases from J, with 13 bases between. CDR3 DNA: TGTGCCAGCAGCCAAATGTTGGTCGGGGACATTCAGTACTTC. It is translated as CASSQMLVGDIQYF.

This clonotype was seen a few times. V is TRBV9 and J is TRBJ2-1, with D possibly matching TRBD1 (5 bases). This CDR3 contains 14 residues. Trimming took off 3 bases at V and 9 bases at J, with 16 bases between the two ends. CDR1 and CDR2 (germline): SGDLS, YYNGEE. The CDR3 DNA is TGTGCCAGCAGCGAGGGGTTCAGGGTTGGTGAGCAGTTCTTC. Its protein product is CASSEGFRVGEQFF.

The chain couples TRBV5-1 to TRBJ1-6; D gene ambiguous. Per germline, CDR1 SGHRS and CDR2 YFSETQ. There are 13 residues in the CDR3. Trimming shortened V by 7 bases and J by 7 bases, and 12 bases separated the two germline ends. The CDR3 DNA is TGCGCCAGCGGAACAGAACCCAATTCACCCCTCCACTTT. This encodes CASGTEPNSPLHF.

The rearrangement joins TRBV18 to TRBJ1-1; D may be TRBD1 (6 bases). The CDR3 loop spans 14 amino acids. Germline CDR1 reads KGHSH; CDR2 reads LQKENI. Trimming took 3 bases from V and 5 from J, leaving 13 bases between them. The CDR3 loop is CASSPTGRGTEAFF. The CDR3 nucleotides are TGTGCCAGCTCACCCACCGGCAGGGGTACTGAAGCTTTCTTT.

This clonotype was counted between two and nine times. This chain links TRBV2 with TRBJ2-7; D gene uncertain. The germline V and J ends were trimmed by 5 bases and 3 bases, with 17 bases remaining between them. CDR3 length: 15 amino acids. Germline assignment: CDR1 SNHLY and CDR2 FYNNEI. CDR3 DNA sequence: TGTGCCAGCAGTAACTCCCCCGCCCTACGCTACGAGCAGTACGTC. This encodes CASSNSPALRYEQYV.

The rearrangement links TRBV2 to TRBJ2-7; D is perhaps TRBD1 (5 bases). V lost 3 bases, J lost 0 bases, and 9 bases lay in between. Germline lookup yields CDR1 SNHLY and CDR2 FYNNEI. This CDR3 comprises 14 residues. CDR3 loop: CASSEAGHSYEQYF. CDR3 DNA sequence: TGTGCCAGCAGTGAGGCAGGGCACTCCTACGAGCAGTACTTC.

V usage is TRBV7-3 and J usage is TRBJ2-1; 15 nucleotides match TRBD2. CDR1 SGHTA and CDR2 FQGTGA come from the germline V gene. This CDR3 contains 16 residues. The junction had 7 bases not matched to a gene; V was cut back by 4 bases and J by 9 bases. This CDR3 reads CASSSGLAGGPSEQFF. Written as DNA, the CDR3 is TGTGCCAGCAGCTCCGGACTAGCGGGGGGGCCAAGTGAGCAGTTCTTC. The full variable domain, its missing parts supplied by reference TRBV7-3 and TRBJ2-1, is GAGVSQTPSNKVTEKGKYVELRCDPISGHTALYWYRQSLGQGPEFLIYFQGTGAADDSGLPNDRFFAVRPEGSVSTLKIQRTERGDSAVYLCASSSGLAGGPSEQFFGPGTRLTVL.

In this sample, this clonotype is medium-sized. The chain links TRBV5-1 to TRBJ2-2, with a weak D call TRBD2 (7 bases). The CDR3 contains 16 residues. Germline assignment: CDR1 SGHRS and CDR2 YFSETQ. Trimming removed 2 bases from V and 0 bases from J, with 11 bases in between. The CDR3 reads CASSFGGGPNTGELFF. Written as DNA, the CDR3 is TGCGCCAGCAGCTTCGGCGGGGGCCCGAACACCGGGGAGCTGTTTTTT.

This clonotype was seen ten or more times. The V gene is TRBV4-3, the J gene TRBJ1-3; D perhaps matches TRBD1 (6 bases). Germline loops: CDR1 LGHNA, CDR2 YSLEER. This CDR3 contains 18 residues. Deletions cut 1 base from V and 0 bases from J, with 16 bases between. The CDR3 protein is CASSQGAGQLTSGNTIYF. The CDR3 region has the DNA TGCGCCAGCAGCCAAGGAGCTGGACAGCTAACCTCTGGAAACACCATATATTTT.

This clonotype has ten or more counts. The CDR3 nucleotides read TGCAGTGCTAGACCGACAGCGGACACCGGGGAGCTGTTTTTT. This translates into CSARPTADTGELFF. V is TRBV20-1 and J is TRBJ2-2, with D perhaps TRBD1 or TRBD2 (5 bases each). The V end was cut by 2 bases, the J end by 3 bases, with 10 bases between. In germline, CDR1 is DFQATT, CDR2 SNEGSKA (reference sequence). This CDR3 has 14 amino acids.

This clonotype has more than one count but fewer than ten. This chain joins TRBV20-1 and TRBJ2-5; 10 bases align to TRBD2. Trimming cost V 1 base and J 2 bases; bases outside gene matches: 4. There are 15 residues in the CDR3. Germline V CDR1 and CDR2: DFQATT, SNEGSKA (reference sequence). This chain's CDR3 is CSARASTSGQETQYF. As DNA, the CDR3 is TGCAGTGCTAGAGCGTCGACTAGCGGGCAAGAGACCCAGTACTTC.

This clonotype has more than one count but fewer than ten. J is TRBJ2-2 and V is TRBV5-4; TRBD2 aligns across 8 bases. This CDR3 spans 17 amino acids. The junction had 6 bases not matched to a gene; V was cut back by 1 base and J by 1 base. The germline gives CDR1 SGHNT, CDR2 YYREEE (reference sequence). The CDR3 DNA is TGTGCCAGCAGCTTGCGCCGGCTAGCGGGGAACACCGGGGAGCTGTTTTTT. Its protein is CASSLRRLAGNTGELFF.

The chain employs TRBV20-1 and TRBJ2-1, with a tentative D call TRBD2 (7 bases). Trimming took off 6 bases at V and 15 bases at J, with 21 bases between the two ends. The CDR3 contains 12 residues. Germline CDR1 DFQATT, CDR2 SNEGSKA (reference sequence). CDR3 protein: CSAPLTGGSTFF. The CDR3 bases are TGCAGTGCCCCCCTTACGGGGGGCTCTACGTTCTTC.

The chain has TRBV5-6 and TRBJ2-3; 7 bases line up with TRBD2. With V trimmed by 2 bases and J by 3 bases, 9 bases remained unmatched. There are 16 residues in the CDR3. Germline loops: CDR1 SGHDT, CDR2 YYEEEE. The CDR3 spells CASSFRVAGDTDTQYF. CDR3 DNA sequence: TGTGCCAGCAGCTTCCGAGTCGCGGGGGATACAGATACGCAGTATTTT.

This chain links TRBV6-6 with TRBJ1-5; D is ambiguous. V shed 4 bases and J shed 5 bases, with 9 bases lying between them. Germline V gene lookup returns CDR1 MNHNY and CDR2 SVGAGI (reference sequence). CDR3 length equals 13 residues. The CDR3 DNA follows: TGTGCCAGCAGTTCGGGGTGGGATCAGCCCCAGCATTTT. It yields the protein CASSSGWDQPQHF.

The V gene is TRBV27, the J gene TRBJ1-2, with D possibly being TRBD1 (6 bases). CDR1 and CDR2 from the germline V gene are MNHEY and SMNVEV (reference sequence). The CDR3 length is 12 residues. Trimming left V 5 bases short and J 8 bases short, with 12 bases between. The CDR3 loop is CASSPTGRGYTF. CDR3 DNA sequence: TGTGCCAGCAGTCCTACAGGGAGAGGCTACACCTTC.